This T cell receptor beta chain is drawn from a study of early T cells in non-severe SARS-CoV-2 infection. On the study more broadly: The chains were unpaired, and the sequenced material was bulk RNA from unsorted whole blood. Notes on the study in general: In VDJdb matching, anti-spike CD8 responses were favored while private and CD4 specificities went missing.

Per the germline V gene, CDR1 is MGHDK and CDR2 is SYGVNS. Trimming took off 1 base at V and 4 bases at J, with 14 bases between the two ends. The length of the CDR3 is 16 residues. Note on this clonotype: What it binds is not known.

Individual cDNA molecules were tagged with unique molecular identifiers, the study reported. TCRdb ran MiXCR on the 5' RACE reads and lists one entry per CDR3 protein. This table holds some 40,000 distinct CDR3 sequences, 5% to 5.5% found once. Sequences were derived from whole blood, sampled at baseline. The source is an adult who was a healthcare worker with PCR-confirmed SARS-CoV-2 infection or an uninfected control (not recorded which). V and J are TRBV25-1 and TRBJ1-5, with D unresolved. The CDR3 nucleotides read TGTGCCAGCAGTGAATGGGCACAAGCCGAAAATCAGCCCCAGCATTTT. It encodes CASSEWAQAENQPQHF.